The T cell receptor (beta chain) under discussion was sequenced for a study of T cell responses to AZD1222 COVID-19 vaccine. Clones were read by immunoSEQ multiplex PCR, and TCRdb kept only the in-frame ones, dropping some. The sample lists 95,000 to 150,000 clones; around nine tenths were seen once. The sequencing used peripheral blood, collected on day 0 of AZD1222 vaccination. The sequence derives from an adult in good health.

CDR3: CASSLSFTAYRRPETQYF. DNA of the CDR3: TGCGCCAGCAGCTTGTCTTTCACCGCCTACAGGCGTCCGGAGACCCAGTACTTC. The V call is TRBV5-1, the J call TRBJ2-5; tentative D call: TRBD1 (5 bases). V was clipped by 1 base and J by 5 bases, with 24 bases between them. This CDR3 has 18 amino acids. Germline V gene lookup returns CDR1 SGHRS and CDR2 YFSETQ.